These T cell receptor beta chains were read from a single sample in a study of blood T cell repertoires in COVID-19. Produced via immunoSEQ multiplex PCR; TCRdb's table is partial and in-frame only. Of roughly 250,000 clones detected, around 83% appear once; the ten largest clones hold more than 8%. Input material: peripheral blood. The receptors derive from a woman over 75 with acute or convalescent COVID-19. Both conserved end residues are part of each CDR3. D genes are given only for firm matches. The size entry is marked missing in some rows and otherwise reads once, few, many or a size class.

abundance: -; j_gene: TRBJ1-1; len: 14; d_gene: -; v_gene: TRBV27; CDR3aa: CASSSQAPGTEAFF; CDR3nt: TGTGCCAGCAGCTCACAGGCCCCAGGCACTGAAGCTTTCTTT
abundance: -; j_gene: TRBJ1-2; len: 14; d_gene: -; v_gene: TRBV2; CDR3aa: CASSVAGTNYGYTF; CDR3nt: TGTGCCAGCAGTGTTGCCGGGACTAACTATGGCTACACCTTC
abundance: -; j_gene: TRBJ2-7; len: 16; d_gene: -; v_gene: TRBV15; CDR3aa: CATSRDLSGDLTEQYF; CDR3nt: TGTGCCACCAGCAGAGATCTATCAGGGGACCTTACGGAGCAGTACTTC
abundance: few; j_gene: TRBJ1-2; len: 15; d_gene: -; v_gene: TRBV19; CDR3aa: CASSIVVQAPYGYTF; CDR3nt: TGTGCCAGTAGTATAGTGGTGCAGGCCCCCTATGGCTACACCTTC
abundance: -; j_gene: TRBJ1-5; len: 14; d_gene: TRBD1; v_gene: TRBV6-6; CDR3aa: CASSYHRGTEPQHF; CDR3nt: TGTGCCAGCAGTTACCACAGGGGAACTGAGCCCCAGCATTTT
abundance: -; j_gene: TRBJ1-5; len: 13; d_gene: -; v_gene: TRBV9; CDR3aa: CASSVGRDQPQHF; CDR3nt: TGTGCCAGCAGCGTGGGCCGTGATCAGCCCCAGCATTTT
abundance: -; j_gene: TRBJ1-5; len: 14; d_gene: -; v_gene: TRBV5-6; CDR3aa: CASSLAGGRQPQHF; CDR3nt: TGTGCCAGCAGCTTGGCCGGGGGTAGGCAGCCCCAGCATTTT
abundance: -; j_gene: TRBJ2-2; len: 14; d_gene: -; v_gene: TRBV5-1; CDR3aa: CASSLGQGPGELFF; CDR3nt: TGCGCCAGCAGCTTGGGGCAGGGTCCCGGGGAGCTGTTTTTT
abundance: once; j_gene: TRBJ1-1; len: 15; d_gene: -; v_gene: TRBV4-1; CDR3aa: CASSQEGLLNTEAFF; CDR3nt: TGCGCCAGCAGCCAAGAAGGACTGCTGAACACTGAAGCTTTCTTT
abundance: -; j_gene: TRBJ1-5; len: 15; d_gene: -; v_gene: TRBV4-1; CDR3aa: CASSQDMHTGQPQHF; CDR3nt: TGCGCCAGCAGCCAAGATATGCATACGGGTCAGCCCCAGCATTTT
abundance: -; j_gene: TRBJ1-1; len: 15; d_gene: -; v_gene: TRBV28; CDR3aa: CASTPLQGRNTEAFF; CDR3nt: TGTGCCAGCACCCCGCTACAGGGCAGGAACACTGAAGCTTTCTTT
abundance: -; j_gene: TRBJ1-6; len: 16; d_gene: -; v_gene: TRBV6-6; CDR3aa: CASTQRGLSYNSPLHF; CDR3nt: TGTGCCAGCACCCAAAGAGGGCTCTCCTATAATTCACCCCTCCACTTT
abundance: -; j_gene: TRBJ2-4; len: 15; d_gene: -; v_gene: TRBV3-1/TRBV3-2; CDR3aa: CASSQDLGVAVIQYF; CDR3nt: TGTGCCAGCAGCCAAGATCTAGGGGTCGCGGTCATTCAGTACTTC
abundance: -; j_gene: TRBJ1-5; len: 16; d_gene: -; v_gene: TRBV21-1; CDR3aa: CASLKRGRKGNQPQHF; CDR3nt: TGTGCCAGCCTGAAGAGAGGGAGGAAAGGCAATCAGCCCCAGCATTTT
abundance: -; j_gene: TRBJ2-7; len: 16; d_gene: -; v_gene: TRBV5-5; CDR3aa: CASNPTLQGFGYEQYF; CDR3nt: TGTGCCAGCAACCCTACATTACAGGGATTTGGCTACGAGCAGTACTTC
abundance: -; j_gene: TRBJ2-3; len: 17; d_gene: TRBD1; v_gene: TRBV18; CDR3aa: CASSLPQTGWGTDTQYF; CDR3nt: TGTGCCAGCTCACTACCTCAGACAGGGTGGGGCACAGATACGCAGTATTTT
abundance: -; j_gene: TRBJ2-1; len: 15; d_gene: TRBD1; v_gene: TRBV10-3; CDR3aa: CAISTRGQGYNEQFF; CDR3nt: TGTGCCATCAGTACGCGGGGACAGGGATACAATGAGCAGTTCTTC
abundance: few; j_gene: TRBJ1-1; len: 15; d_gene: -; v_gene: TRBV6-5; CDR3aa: CASSYSGGRNTEAFF; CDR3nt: TGTGCCAGCAGTTACAGTGGGGGGAGGAACACTGAAGCTTTCTTT
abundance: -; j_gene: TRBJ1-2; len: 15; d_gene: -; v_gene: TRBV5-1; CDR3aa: CASSPRQPWDYGYTF; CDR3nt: TGCGCCAGCAGCCCCCGACAGCCCTGGGACTATGGCTACACCTTC
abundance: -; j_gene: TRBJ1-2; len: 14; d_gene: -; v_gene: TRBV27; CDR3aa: CASSFSRGPYGYTF; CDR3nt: TGTGCCAGCAGTTTTAGCAGGGGCCCCTATGGCTACACCTTC
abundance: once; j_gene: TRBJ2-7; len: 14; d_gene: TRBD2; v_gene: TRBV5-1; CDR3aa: CASAGAGVGYEQYF; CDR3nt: TGCGCCAGCGCAGGCGCGGGGGTCGGATACGAGCAGTACTTC
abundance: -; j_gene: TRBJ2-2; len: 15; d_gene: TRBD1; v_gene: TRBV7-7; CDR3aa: CASSSVRGPAGELFF; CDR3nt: TGTGCTAGCAGCTCTGTAAGGGGGCCGGCCGGGGAGCTGTTTTTT
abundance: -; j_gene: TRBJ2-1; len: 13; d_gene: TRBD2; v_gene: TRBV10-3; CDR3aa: CAITPGGVYEQFF; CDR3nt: TGTGCCATCACACCGGGGGGGGTCTATGAGCAGTTCTTC
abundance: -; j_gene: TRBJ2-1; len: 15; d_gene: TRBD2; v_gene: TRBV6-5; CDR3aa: CASSYAGLAFDEQFF; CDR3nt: TGTGCCAGCAGTTACGCGGGACTAGCGTTCGATGAGCAGTTCTTC
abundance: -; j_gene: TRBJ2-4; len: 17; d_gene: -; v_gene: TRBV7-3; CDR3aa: CASSSRARPLAKNIQYF; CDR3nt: TGTGCCAGCAGCTCCCGTGCCAGGCCTTTAGCCAAAAACATTCAGTACTTC
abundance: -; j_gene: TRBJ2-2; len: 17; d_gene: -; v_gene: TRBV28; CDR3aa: CASSSPIGTEYPGELFF; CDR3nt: TGTGCCAGCAGCAGCCCGATCGGGACTGAGTATCCCGGGGAGCTGTTTTTT
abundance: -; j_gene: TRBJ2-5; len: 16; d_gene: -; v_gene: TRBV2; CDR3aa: CASSEAGLKTQETQYF; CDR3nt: TGTGCCAGCAGTGAAGCGGGCTTAAAGACCCAAGAGACCCAGTACTTC
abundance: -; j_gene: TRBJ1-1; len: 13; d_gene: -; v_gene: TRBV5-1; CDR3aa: CASSLGGRTEAFF; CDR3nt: TGCGCCAGCAGCTTGGGAGGTCGAACTGAAGCTTTCTTT
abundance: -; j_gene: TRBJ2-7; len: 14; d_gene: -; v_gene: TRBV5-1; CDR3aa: CASSLERGRDEQYF; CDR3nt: TGCGCCAGCAGCTTGGAAAGGGGGAGAGACGAGCAGTACTTC